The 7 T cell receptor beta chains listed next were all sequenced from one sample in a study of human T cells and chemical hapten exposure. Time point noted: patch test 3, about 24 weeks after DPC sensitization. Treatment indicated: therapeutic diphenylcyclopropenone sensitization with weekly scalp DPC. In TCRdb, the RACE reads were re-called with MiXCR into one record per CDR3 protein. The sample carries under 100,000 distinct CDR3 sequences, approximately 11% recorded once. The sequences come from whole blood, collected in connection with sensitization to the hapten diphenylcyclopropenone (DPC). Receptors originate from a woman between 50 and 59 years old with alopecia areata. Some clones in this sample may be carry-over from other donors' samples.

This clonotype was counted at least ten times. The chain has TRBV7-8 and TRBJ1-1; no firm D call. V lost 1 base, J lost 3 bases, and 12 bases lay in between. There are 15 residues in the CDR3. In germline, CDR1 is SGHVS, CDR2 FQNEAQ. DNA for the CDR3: TGTGCCAGCAGCTTAGGAGGGAGGTTGGACACTGAAGCTTTCTTT. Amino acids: CASSLGGRLDTEAFF.

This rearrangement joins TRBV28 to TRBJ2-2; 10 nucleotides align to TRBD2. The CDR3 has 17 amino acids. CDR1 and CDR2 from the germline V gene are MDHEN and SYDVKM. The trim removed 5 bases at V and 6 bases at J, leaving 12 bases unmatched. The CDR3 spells CASSPAGLAGAAGELFF. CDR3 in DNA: TGTGCCAGCAGTCCAGCCGGCCTAGCGGGAGCCGCCGGGGAGCTGTTTTTT. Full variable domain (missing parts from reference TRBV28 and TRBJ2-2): DVKVTQSSRYLVKRTGEKVFLECVQDMDHENMFWYRQDPGLGLRLIYFSYDVKMKEKGDIPEGYSVSREKKERFSLILESASTNQTSMYLCASSPAGLAGAAGELFFGEGSRLTVL.

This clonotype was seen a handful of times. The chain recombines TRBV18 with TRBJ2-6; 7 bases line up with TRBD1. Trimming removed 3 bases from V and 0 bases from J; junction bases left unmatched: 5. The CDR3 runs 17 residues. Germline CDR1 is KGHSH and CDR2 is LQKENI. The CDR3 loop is CASSPRNRGSGANVLTF. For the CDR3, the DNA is TGTGCCAGCTCACCGAGAAACAGGGGCTCTGGGGCCAACGTCCTGACTTTC.

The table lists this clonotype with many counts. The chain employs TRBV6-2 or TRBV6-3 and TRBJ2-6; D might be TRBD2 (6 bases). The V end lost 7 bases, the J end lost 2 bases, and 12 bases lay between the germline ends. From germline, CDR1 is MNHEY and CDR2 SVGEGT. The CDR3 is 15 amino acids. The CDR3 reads CASTMGGTGANVLTF. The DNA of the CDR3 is TGTGCCAGCACCATGGGAGGAACTGGGGCCAACGTCCTGACTTTC.

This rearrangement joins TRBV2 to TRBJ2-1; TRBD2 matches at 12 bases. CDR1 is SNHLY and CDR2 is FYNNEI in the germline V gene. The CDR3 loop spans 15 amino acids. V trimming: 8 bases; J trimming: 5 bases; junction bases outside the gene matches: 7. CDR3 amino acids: CASPASGRGNNEQFF. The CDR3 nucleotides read TGTGCCAGCCCGGCTAGCGGGAGGGGTAACAATGAGCAGTTCTTC.

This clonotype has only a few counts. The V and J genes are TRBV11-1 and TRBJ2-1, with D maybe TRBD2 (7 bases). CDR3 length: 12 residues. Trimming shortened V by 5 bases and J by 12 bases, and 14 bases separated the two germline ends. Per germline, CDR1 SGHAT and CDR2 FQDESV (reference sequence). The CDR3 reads CASSPGGAVQFF. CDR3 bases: TGTGCCAGCAGCCCTGGGGGGGCAGTGCAGTTCTTC.

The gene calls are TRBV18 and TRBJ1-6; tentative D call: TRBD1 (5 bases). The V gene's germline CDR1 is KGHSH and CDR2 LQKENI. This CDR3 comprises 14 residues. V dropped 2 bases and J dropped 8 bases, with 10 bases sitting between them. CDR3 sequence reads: CASSPRGGDSPLHF. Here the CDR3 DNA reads TGTGCCAGCTCACCAAGGGGCGGGGATTCACCCCTCCACTTT.